This TCR beta chain was documented in a study of beta chain features in type 1 diabetes. CDR3 length equals 12 residues. The germline V gene encodes CDR1 MDHEN and CDR2 SYDVKM. The table lists this clone with a few counts. No antigen is known for it. A read error may account for a junction end that differs from germline. Sequenced material consisted of expressed TCRB transcripts (all of the isolated RNA was reverse transcribed). TCRdb's copy holds only in-frame clones and misses some; the assay was immunoSEQ multiplex PCR. The sample has 850,000 to 900,000 clones, about 17% seen once. The study's findings and limits: TCRB CDR3 length was moderately but significantly reduced in all four CD4+ subsets of Type 1 diabetes patients. It was possible that PCR favored shorter templates, equally so in patients and controls.

The sample was naive CD4+ T cells from blood. This TCR was sampled from a woman aged 18-29 years in good health. The genes are TRBV28 and TRBJ1-2; D is perhaps TRBD1 (5 bases). The CDR3 bases are TGTGCCAGCAGTTTAGTTCTGGGGCCACCTTTTTTC. The encoded protein is CASSLVLGPPFF.